The clone carrying this TCR beta chain was detected only once. Its antigen is currently unknown. This sample is drawn from a study of cytotoxic CD8 clonotypes in ibrutinib-treated CLL. Study-wide results and limits: Clonality, elevated at ibrutinib response, dropped back toward baseline at progression. The clonality rise at ibrutinib response reflected private clonotype expansion.

Only in-frame clones appear in the TCRdb table, and some are missing; sequencing was by immunoSEQ multiplex PCR. The data contain over 100,000 clones, approximately 85% of them singletons. Germline lookup yields CDR1 MGHRA and CDR2 YSYEKL. Trimming took 0 bases from V and 2 from J; bases not matched to a gene: 13. The CDR3 spans 19 residues. As input for TCR beta libraries, about 1.9 micrograms of genomic DNA came from cryopreserved PBMCs. The sequence was collected from a human donor with chronic lymphocytic leukemia. The V gene is TRBV4-1, the J gene TRBJ1-3, with 7 bases that match TRBD1. The source material was PBMCs, sampled after 24 months of ibrutinib treatment. The CDR3 region is CASSQDRGETGLAGNTIYF. CDR3 DNA sequence: TGCGCCAGCAGCCAAGATCGAGGGGAGACAGGGTTAGCTGGAAACACCATATATTTT.